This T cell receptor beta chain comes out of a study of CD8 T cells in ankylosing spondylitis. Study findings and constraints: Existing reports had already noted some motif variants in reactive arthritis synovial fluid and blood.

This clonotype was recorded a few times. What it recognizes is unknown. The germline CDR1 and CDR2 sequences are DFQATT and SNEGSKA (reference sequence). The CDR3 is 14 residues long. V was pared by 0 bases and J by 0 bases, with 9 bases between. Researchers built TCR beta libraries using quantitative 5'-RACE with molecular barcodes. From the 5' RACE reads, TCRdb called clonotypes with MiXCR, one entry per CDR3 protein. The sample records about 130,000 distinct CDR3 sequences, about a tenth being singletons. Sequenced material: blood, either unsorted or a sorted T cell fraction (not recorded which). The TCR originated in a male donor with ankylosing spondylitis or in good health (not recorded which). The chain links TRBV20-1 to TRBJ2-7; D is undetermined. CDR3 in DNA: TGCAGTGCTAGAGATCTACAGATCTCCTACGAGCAGTACTTC. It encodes CSARDLQISYEQYF.